This TCR beta chain was recorded in a study of shared clonotypes between healthy human individuals. Study-wide results and caveats: Among non-shared clonotypes, generation probabilities were lower than among those shared by all four donors. Large sequencing depth failed to make sorted-subset sequencing complete, rarefaction showed.

Remarks on this clone: The antigen remains unidentified.

Looked up from germline, CDR1 is MNHNY and CDR2 is SVGAGI (reference sequence). This CDR3 comprises 14 residues. Between the trimmed V and J ends, which lost 7 bases and 0 bases, there was a span of 9 bases. The authors loaded around 190 ng DNA, 25,000 to 30,000 T cell genomes, into sorted-subset replicate PCRs. Assay: immunoSEQ multiplex PCR; the TCRdb copy retains only in-frame clones and omits some. This repertoire shows 2 million to 2.5 million clones, 95% found once; its top ten account for less than 0.15%. This clonotype originated in a man younger than 30 in good health. The rearrangement joins TRBV6-6 to TRBJ1-4; D unclear. The sample comprised naive CD4+ T cells sorted from blood. As for subset: CD45RA+ positively selected. The CDR3: CASNRGATNEKLFF. CDR3 bases: TGTGCCAGCAATCGGGGTGCAACTAATGAAAAACTGTTTTTT.